One T cell receptor beta chain is described in this entry. This sample was taken from a study of CD8 T cells in Susac syndrome. RNA was extracted with the RNeasy kit, and a quantity of about 0.45 to 1 ug was reverse transcribed using random hexamers. MiXCR was run by TCRdb on the immunoSEQ multiplex PCR reads, yielding one entry per CDR3 protein. The table shows roughly 170,000 distinct CDR3 sequences, with around 93% occurring only once. Trimming shortened V by 1 base and J by 5 bases, and 20 bases separated the two germline ends. The germline CDR1 and CDR2 sequences are DFQATT and SNEGSKA (reference sequence). The CDR3 is made up of 16 amino acids.

The sequence was obtained from a human donor with multiple sclerosis. Sequenced input: CD4+ T cells from PBMCs. This chain connects TRBV20-1 to TRBJ1-1; D might be TRBD1 (6 bases). The CDR3 here is CSARVGLRGAMTEAFF. The CDR3 nucleotides read TGCAGTGCTAGAGTCGGATTACGGGGGGCGATGACTGAAGCTTTCTTT.